The entry that follows covers one TCR beta chain sequence. In the same sample, other DNA sequences code for this CDR3. Germline V gene data show CDR1 as SGHRS and CDR2 as YFSETQ. The CDR3 totals 14 residues. Trimming cost V 0 bases and J 3 bases, with 10 bases left between them. These data come from a study of blood T cell repertoires in COVID-19. Study processing details: Quantification of nucleated cells was approximated via reference gene primer amplification. Profiled with immunoSEQ multiplex PCR; TCRdb holds only in-frame clones, not every one. V and J calls and clone size are those listed in that table; D and trimming were worked out from the DNA. The sample shows 350,000 to 500,000 clones, 85% to 90% of them seen only once.

The receptor was derived from a man aged 18 to 29 with COVID-19, enrolled during active disease. V usage is TRBV5-1 and J usage is TRBJ2-7, with a tentative D call TRBD1 (6 bases). Sequencing input: peripheral blood. The CDR3 region is CASSLAGTSYEQYF. The CDR3 region has the DNA TGCGCCAGCAGCTTGGCCGGGACAAGCTACGAGCAGTACTTC.